This T cell receptor beta chain is from a study of blood T cell repertoires in COVID-19. Study as a whole: The United States, Italy and Spain supplied acute and convalescent COVID-19 samples. In each case, the material was cDNA or gDNA derived from T cells, B-cell-depleted T cells, or PBMCs.

The germline V gene has CDR1 SGHRS and CDR2 YFSETQ. Trimming took 1 base from V and 2 from J; bases not matched to a gene: 5. The CDR3 covers 16 residues. Authors' analysis steps: Estimates of nucleated cell counts were drawn from the amplification of reference gene primers. Clones were read by immunoSEQ multiplex PCR, and TCRdb kept only the in-frame ones, dropping some. D and trimming come from the DNA, and the V and J calls and clone size come from that table. The sample comprises 400,000 to 500,000 clones, approximately 91% of which are singletons, and roughly 1.4% rests with the top ten. Which cohort a participant joined came from the clinical history participants gave.

The receptor was isolated from a woman between 18 and 29 years old who had been exposed to COVID-19. Sequencing used PBMCs or T cells enriched from blood (not recorded which). The rearrangement links TRBV5-1 to TRBJ2-5; 10 bases fit TRBD1. CDR3 sequence: CASSLRQGAGQETQYF. CDR3 bases: TGCGCCAGCAGCTTGCGACAGGGGGCAGGACAAGAGACCCAGTACTTC.